These 10 T cell receptor beta chains were all obtained from the same sample, sequenced in a study of control samples from healthy donors and cancer patients. The assay was immunoSEQ multiplex PCR, and TCRdb's table has in-frame clones only and misses some. The sample has about 140,000 clones; roughly 94% are singletons. Sequencing was done on a sample of blood. These receptors originate from a man aged 40-49 years in good health.

The J gene is TRBJ2-3, the V gene TRBV25-1, with 10 bases aligning to TRBD1. This CDR3 spans 16 amino acids. CDR1 and CDR2 from the germline V gene are MGHDK and SYGVNS. Trimming cost V 3 bases and J 3 bases; bases outside gene matches: 6. CDR3 protein: CASSDRQGARTDTQYF. The CDR3 DNA reads TGTGCCAGCAGTGATCGACAGGGGGCGAGGACAGATACGCAGTATTTT.

This CDR3 is CASSHGTSGSYEQYF. The CDR3 DNA reads TGTGCCAGCAGCCACGGGACTAGCGGGAGTTACGAGCAGTACTTC. The gene calls are TRBV7-8 and TRBJ2-7; 14 nucleotides align to TRBD2. The CDR3 has 15 residues. CDR1 and CDR2 (germline): SGHVS, FQNEAQ. Trimming removed 5 bases from V and 4 bases from J; junction bases left unmatched: 4.

V is TRBV7-8 and J is TRBJ2-1, with 12 bases that match TRBD1. CDR3 length: 16 residues. Losses at the gene ends were 4 bases for V and 6 bases for J; bases not matched to a gene: 7. CDR1 and CDR2 (germline): SGHVS, FQNEAQ. CDR3 region: CASSYEGQGALNEQFF. The CDR3 coding sequence is TGTGCCAGCAGCTACGAGGGACAGGGGGCTCTCAATGAGCAGTTCTTC.

In this sample, this clone turned up a few times. V usage is TRBV4-1 and J usage is TRBJ1-3, with 8 bases matching TRBD1. The CDR3 contains 17 residues. Germline CDR1 reads MGHRA; CDR2 reads YSYEKL. V lost 4 bases to trimming and J lost 0 bases; unmatched junction nucleotides: 8. The CDR3 bases are TGCGCCAGCAGCCCGAGGACAGGGAAGAGCTCTGGAAACACCATATATTTT. It yields the protein CASSPRTGKSSGNTIYF.

This chain joins TRBV24-1 and TRBJ1-3; a possible D gene is TRBD1 (5 bases). Germline V gene sequence: CDR1 KGHDR, CDR2 SFDVKD. V dropped 4 bases and J dropped 2 bases, with 20 bases sitting between them. This CDR3 region has 18 residues. The chain's CDR3 is CATSDSTQEGEAGNTIYF. CDR3 coding DNA: TGTGCCACCAGTGACAGTACACAGGAGGGTGAGGCTGGAAACACCATATATTTT.

The chain employs TRBV27 and TRBJ2-1; 8 nucleotides line up with TRBD2. Germline CDR1 and CDR2: MNHEY and SMNVEV (reference sequence). After removal of 5 bases from V and 2 bases from J, the junction contained 20 bases not matched to a gene. This CDR3 region has 20 residues. The CDR3 DNA reads TGTGCCAGCAGTCCCTCCGAGGGGCGGGGGGCTCCAATTACCTACAATGAGCAGTTCTTC. This codes for CASSPSEGRGAPITYNEQFF.

The chain links TRBV6-2 or TRBV6-3 to TRBJ1-5; D is perhaps TRBD1 (6 bases). The CDR3 has 14 amino acids. Trimming removed 5 bases from V and 7 bases from J, with 15 bases in between. Per the germline V gene, CDR1 is MNHEY and CDR2 is SVGEGT. The CDR3 DNA sequence: TGTGCCAGCAGTCCCGCGCAGGGGAGGCAGCCCCAGCATTTT. Translated: CASSPAQGRQPQHF.

CDR3 sequence reads: CASGPWDGKYYGYTF. In DNA form, the CDR3 reads TGTGCTAGTGGCCCATGGGACGGAAAATACTATGGCTACACCTTC. V gene TRBV12-5 combines with J gene TRBJ1-2, with D perhaps TRBD1 (5 bases). V dropped 6 bases and J dropped 3 bases, with 17 bases sitting between them. Germline CDR1 LGHNT, CDR2 FRNRAP. The CDR3 is made up of 15 amino acids.

The V gene is TRBV5-6, the J gene TRBJ2-3, with 8 bases matching TRBD2. This CDR3 is built from 15 residues. Germline V lookup: CDR1 SGHDT, CDR2 YYEEEE. With V trimmed by 0 bases and J by 2 bases, 2 bases remained unmatched. Here the CDR3 reads CASSLELADTDTQYF. Here the CDR3 DNA reads TGTGCCAGCAGCTTGGAACTAGCGGACACAGATACGCAGTATTTT.

The rearrangement links TRBV28 to TRBJ2-7; no reliable D call. The CDR3 consists of 13 residues. Trimming took 8 bases from V and 1 from J, leaving 12 bases between them. The germline V gene has CDR1 MDHEN and CDR2 SYDVKM. DNA of the CDR3: TGTGCCAGCCGAGTCCTTAGGTCCTACGAGCAGTACTTC. This gives the protein CASRVLRSYEQYF.